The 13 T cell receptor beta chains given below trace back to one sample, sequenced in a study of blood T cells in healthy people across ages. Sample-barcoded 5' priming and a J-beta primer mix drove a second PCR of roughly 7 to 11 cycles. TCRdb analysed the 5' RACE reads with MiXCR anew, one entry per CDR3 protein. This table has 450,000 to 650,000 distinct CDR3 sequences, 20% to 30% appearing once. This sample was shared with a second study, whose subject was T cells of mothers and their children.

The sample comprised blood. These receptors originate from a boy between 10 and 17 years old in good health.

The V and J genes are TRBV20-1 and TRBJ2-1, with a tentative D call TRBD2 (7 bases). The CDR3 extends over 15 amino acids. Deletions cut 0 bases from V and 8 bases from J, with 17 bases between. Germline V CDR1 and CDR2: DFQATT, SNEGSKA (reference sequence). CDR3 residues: CSARDWGGRRYEQFF. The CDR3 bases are TGCAGTGCTAGAGATTGGGGGGGGCGACGGTATGAGCAGTTCTTC.

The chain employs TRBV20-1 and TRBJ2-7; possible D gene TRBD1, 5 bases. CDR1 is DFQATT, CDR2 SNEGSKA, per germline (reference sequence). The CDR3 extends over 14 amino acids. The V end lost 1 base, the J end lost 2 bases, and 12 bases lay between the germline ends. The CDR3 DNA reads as TGCAGTGCTAGAGGGGAAGGGGTTCCCTACGAGCAGTACTTC. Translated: CSARGEGVPYEQYF.

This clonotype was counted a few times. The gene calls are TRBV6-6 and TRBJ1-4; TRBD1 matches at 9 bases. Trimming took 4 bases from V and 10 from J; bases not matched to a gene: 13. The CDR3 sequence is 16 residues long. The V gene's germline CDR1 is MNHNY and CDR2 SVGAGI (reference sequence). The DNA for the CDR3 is TGTGCCAGCAGTTGGCAAAGCGGGACAGGGAAAGGAAAACTGTTTTTT. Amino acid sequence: CASSWQSGTGKGKLFF.

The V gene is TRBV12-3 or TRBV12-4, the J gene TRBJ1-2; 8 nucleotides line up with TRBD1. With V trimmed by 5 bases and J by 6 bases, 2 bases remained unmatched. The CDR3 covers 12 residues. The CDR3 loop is CASSQGADGYTF. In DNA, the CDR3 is TGTGCCAGCAGTCAGGGGGCCGATGGCTACACCTTC.

This CDR3 is CASSQDIRGQSTGELFF. CDR3 sequence (DNA): TGCGCCAGCAGCCAAGACATTCGAGGACAGAGCACCGGGGAGCTGTTTTTT. The V and J genes are TRBV4-3 and TRBJ2-2; the D gene is possibly TRBD1 (6 bases). Germline V CDR1 and CDR2: LGHNA, YSLEER. The CDR3 is made up of 17 amino acids. V was shortened by 0 bases and J by 4 bases, with 15 bases between the two germline ends.

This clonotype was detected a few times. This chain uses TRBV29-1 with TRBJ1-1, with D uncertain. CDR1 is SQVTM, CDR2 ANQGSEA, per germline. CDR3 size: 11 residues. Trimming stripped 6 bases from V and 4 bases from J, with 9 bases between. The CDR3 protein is CSVLSITEAFF. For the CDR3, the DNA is TGCAGCGTCCTTAGTATCACTGAAGCTTTCTTT.

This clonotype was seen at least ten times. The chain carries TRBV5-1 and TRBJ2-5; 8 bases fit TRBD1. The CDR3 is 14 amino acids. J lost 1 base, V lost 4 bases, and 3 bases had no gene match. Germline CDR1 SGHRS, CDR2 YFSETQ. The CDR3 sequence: CASSTTGGQETQYF. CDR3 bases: TGCGCCAGCAGCACTACAGGGGGCCAAGAGACCCAGTACTTC.

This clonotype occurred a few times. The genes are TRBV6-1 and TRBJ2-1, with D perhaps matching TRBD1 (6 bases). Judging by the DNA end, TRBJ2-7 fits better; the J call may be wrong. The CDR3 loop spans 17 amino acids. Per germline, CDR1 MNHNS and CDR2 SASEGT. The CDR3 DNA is TGTGCCAGCAGTGGGGCAATACAGGGTAGCGACTACTACGAGCAGTACTTC. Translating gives CASSGAIQGSDYYEQYF.

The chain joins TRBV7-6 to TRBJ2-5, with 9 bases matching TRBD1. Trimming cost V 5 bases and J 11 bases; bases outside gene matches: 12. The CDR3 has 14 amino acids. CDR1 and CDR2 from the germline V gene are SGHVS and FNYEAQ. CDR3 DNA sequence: TGTGCCAGCAGCCCCGGACAGGGGAACGGTGAGCAGTACTTC. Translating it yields CASSPGQGNGEQYF.

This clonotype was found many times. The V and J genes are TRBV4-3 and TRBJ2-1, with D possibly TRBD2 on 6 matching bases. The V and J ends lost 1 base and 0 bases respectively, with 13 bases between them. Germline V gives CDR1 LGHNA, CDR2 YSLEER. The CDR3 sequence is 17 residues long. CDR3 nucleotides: TGCGCCAGCAGCCAAGTTGGGGCGGGGAGCTCCTACAATGAGCAGTTCTTC. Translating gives CASSQVGAGSSYNEQFF.

The CDR3 loop reads CASSTQLAEQETQYF. CDR3 sequence (DNA): TGTGCCAGCAGCACGCAGCTAGCGGAACAAGAGACCCAGTACTTC. The J gene is TRBJ2-5, the V gene TRBV7-2; the match to TRBD2 covers 7 bases. Germline CDR1 SGHTA, CDR2 FQGNSA. CDR3 length: 15 amino acids. The V gene end was trimmed by 5 bases and the J gene end by 2 bases; junction bases not matched to a gene: 8. The variable domain in full, completed from reference TRBV7-2 and TRBJ2-5, reads GAGVSQSPSNKVTEKGKDVELRCDPISGHTALYWYRQSLGQGLEFLIYFQGNSAPDKSGLPSDRFSAERTGGSVSTLTIQRTQQEDSAVYLCASSTQLAEQETQYFGPGTRLLVL.

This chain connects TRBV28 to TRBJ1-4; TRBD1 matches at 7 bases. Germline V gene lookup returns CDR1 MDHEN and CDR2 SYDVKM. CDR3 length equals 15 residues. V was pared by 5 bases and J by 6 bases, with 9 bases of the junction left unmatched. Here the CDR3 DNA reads TGTGCCAGCAGTCGCTCAGACAGGGTCTATGAAAAACTGTTTTTT. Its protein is CASSRSDRVYEKLFF.

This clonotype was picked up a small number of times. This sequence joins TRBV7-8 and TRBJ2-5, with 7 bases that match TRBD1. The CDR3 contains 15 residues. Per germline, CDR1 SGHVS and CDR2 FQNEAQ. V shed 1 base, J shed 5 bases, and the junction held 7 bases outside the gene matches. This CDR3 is CASSLGGQVWETQYF. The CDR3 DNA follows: TGTGCCAGCAGCTTAGGAGGACAGGTTTGGGAGACCCAGTACTTC.